This T cell receptor (gamma chain) was captured by sequencing in a study of gamma-delta T cells after stem cell transplantation. TCRdb called clones from the RT-PCR reads again using CATT. The repertoire holds 2,500 to 3,500 gamma-chain clones, with 15% to 20% as singletons. The CDR3 has 10 amino acids. CDR1 and CDR2 (germline): VENAVY, YDSYNSRV. Points on this clone: The junction and the germline gene differ at one end; a read error may be behind it.

The origin of this receptor is a human donor. It is not recorded whose cells these are; they may come from a transplant donor. This chain links TRGV8 with TRGJ1 or TRGJ2. The sequencing sample was made of gamma-delta T cells. The CDR3 bases are TGCGCCACCTGGGAGGGCGAGAAACTCTTT. This gives the protein CATWEGEKLF.